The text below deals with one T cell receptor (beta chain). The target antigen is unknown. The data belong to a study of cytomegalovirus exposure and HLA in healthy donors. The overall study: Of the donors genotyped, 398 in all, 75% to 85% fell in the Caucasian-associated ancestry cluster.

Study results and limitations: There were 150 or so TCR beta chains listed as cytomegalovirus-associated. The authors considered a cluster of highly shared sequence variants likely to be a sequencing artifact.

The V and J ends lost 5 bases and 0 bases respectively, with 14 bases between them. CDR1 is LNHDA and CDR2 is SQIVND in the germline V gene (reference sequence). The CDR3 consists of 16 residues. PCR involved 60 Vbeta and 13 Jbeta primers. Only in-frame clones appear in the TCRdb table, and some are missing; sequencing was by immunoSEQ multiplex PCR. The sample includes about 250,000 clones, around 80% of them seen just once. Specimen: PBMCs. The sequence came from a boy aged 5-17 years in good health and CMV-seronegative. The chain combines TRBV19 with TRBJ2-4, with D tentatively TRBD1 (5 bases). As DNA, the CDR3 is TGTGCCAGTAGTCCGCAGGGATTACTAGCCAAAAACATTCAGTACTTC. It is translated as CASSPQGLLAKNIQYF.